The 20 T cell receptor beta chains reported below all come from one sample, sequenced in a study of cytomegalovirus exposure and HLA in healthy donors. Profiling relied on immunoSEQ multiplex PCR, and the TCRdb table lists in-frame clones only, not all of them. The table includes tens of thousands of clones, approximately 94% detected once. The sample comprised PBMCs. Source of these receptors: a man aged 18 to 29 in good health and CMV-seronegative.

The chain links TRBV5-6 to TRBJ2-3, with 10 bases matching TRBD2. The germline V gene has CDR1 SGHDT and CDR2 YYEEEE. The CDR3 sequence is 16 residues long. With 2 bases clipped from V and 2 bases from J, the junction kept 5 bases outside the gene matches. The CDR3 DNA is TGTGCCAGCAGCTTAAGCGGGAGGGGATCCACAGATACGCAGTATTTT. Translated, it gives CASSLSGRGSTDTQYF.

The table lists this clone with a few counts. This CDR3 reads CASREQQVPTGELFF. The CDR3 DNA reads as TGTGCCAGCAGGGAGCAACAAGTTCCCACCGGGGAGCTGTTTTTT. The rearrangement joins TRBV6-5 to TRBJ2-2, with D uncertain. The germline V gene encodes CDR1 MNHEY and CDR2 SVGAGI. CDR3 length: 15 residues. V dropped 6 bases and J dropped 4 bases, with 15 bases sitting between them.

V and J are TRBV7-2 and TRBJ2-5; 7 bases fit TRBD2. Germline loops: CDR1 SGHTA, CDR2 FQGNSA. Trimming cost V 2 bases and J 2 bases; bases outside gene matches: 8. This CDR3 contains 16 residues. The CDR3 loop reads CASSLKASGLQETQYF. CDR3 sequence (DNA): TGTGCCAGCAGCTTAAAGGCTAGCGGACTACAAGAGACCCAGTACTTC.

The genes are TRBV4-3 and TRBJ1-1; D is undetermined. CDR3 length equals 13 residues. V shed 2 bases and J shed 2 bases, with 6 bases lying between them. Germline assignment: CDR1 LGHNA and CDR2 YSLEER. The CDR3 protein is CASSQKLNTEAFF. The CDR3 coding sequence is TGCGCCAGCAGCCAAAAGCTAAACACTGAAGCTTTCTTT.

The chain carries TRBV27 and TRBJ2-2; 7 bases line up with TRBD1. This CDR3 comprises 17 residues. V trimming: 3 bases; J trimming: 0 bases; junction bases outside the gene matches: 7. The V gene's germline CDR1 is MNHEY and CDR2 SMNVEV (reference sequence). CDR3 nucleotides: TGTGCCAGCAGTTTCCAACAGGGGTTTGCGAACACCGGGGAGCTGTTTTTT. Translating it yields CASSFQQGFANTGELFF.

The chain employs TRBV27 and TRBJ2-7; D ambiguous. This CDR3 is built from 11 residues. V lost 3 bases to trimming and J lost 3 bases, with 3 bases between them. Per the germline V gene, CDR1 is MNHEY and CDR2 is SMNVEV (reference sequence). Here the CDR3 reads CASSLRYEQYF. CDR3 bases: TGTGCCAGCAGTTTGCGCTACGAGCAGTACTTC.

V gene TRBV6-5 combines with J gene TRBJ1-4; 9 bases align to TRBD1. The CDR3 is 14 residues long. The J segment lost 8 bases and the V segment lost 5 bases, leaving 6 bases of the junction unmatched. Germline V gene sequence: CDR1 MNHEY, CDR2 SVGAGI. The CDR3 reads CASSRGTGNEKLFF. The CDR3, as DNA: TGTGCCAGCAGTCGAGGGACAGGGAACGAAAAACTGTTTTTT.

This chain uses TRBV5-4 with TRBJ2-1, with TRBD2 identical over 12 bases. V was pared by 1 base and J by 9 bases, with 8 bases of the junction left unmatched. Per germline, CDR1 SGHNT and CDR2 YYREEE (reference sequence). The CDR3 is 16 amino acids. The CDR3: CASSLYLAGGWGEQFF. As DNA, the CDR3 is TGTGCCAGCAGCTTGTATCTAGCGGGAGGGTGGGGTGAGCAGTTCTTC.

V gene TRBV11-3 combines with J gene TRBJ2-1; 13 bases agree with TRBD2. This CDR3 is 16 amino acids long. Germline assignment: CDR1 SGHNT and CDR2 YENEEA. With V trimmed by 5 bases and J by 8 bases, 9 bases remained unmatched. The CDR3 DNA reads TGTGCCAGCAGCCAAGGACTAGCGGGAGATCCGGATGAGCAGTTCTTC. As protein: CASSQGLAGDPDEQFF.

This rearrangement joins TRBV28 to TRBJ1-4, with TRBD1 matching 7 bases. The V gene's germline CDR1 is MDHEN and CDR2 SYDVKM. Trimming at V came to 6 bases and at J to 6 bases, leaving 4 bases not matched to a gene. The CDR3 is 13 amino acids. CDR3 bases: TGTGCCAGCAGGGGGCAGGGGGATGAAAAACTGTTTTTT. It yields the protein CASRGQGDEKLFF.

This sequence joins TRBV15 and TRBJ2-4; unclear D gene. Trimming took 1 base from V and 2 from J, leaving 9 bases between them. Germline V CDR1 and CDR2: LNHNV, YYDKDF (reference sequence). There are 15 residues in the CDR3. The CDR3 reads CATSRGSGTKNIQYF. The CDR3 DNA reads TGTGCCACCAGCAGAGGTTCGGGTACCAAAAACATTCAGTACTTC.

This clone has just one count. V gene TRBV28 combines with J gene TRBJ1-2, with a tentative D call TRBD1 (5 bases). The CDR3 consists of 12 residues. The ends were cut back, 6 bases at V and 4 bases at J, with 9 bases in the middle. From germline, CDR1 is MDHEN and CDR2 SYDVKM. CDR3 sequence: CASRRQIYGYTF. Written as DNA, the CDR3 is TGTGCCAGCAGGAGACAGATCTATGGCTACACCTTC.

The chain uses TRBV6-5 and TRBJ1-2; TRBD1 is a possible D gene (6 bases). Germline-derived CDR1 and CDR2 are MNHEY and SVGAGI. The V gene lost 0 bases and the J gene lost 4 bases, with 12 bases spanning the gap. CDR3 size: 15 residues. The CDR3 protein is CASSYSQDSFYGYTF. The DNA for the CDR3 is TGTGCCAGCAGTTACTCTCAGGACAGCTTCTATGGCTACACCTTC.

The chain is built from TRBV11-2 and TRBJ2-5; D gene unclear. V lost 1 base and J 5 bases, leaving 14 bases between the germline ends. The CDR3 has 15 amino acids. CDR1 and CDR2 from the germline V gene are SGHAT and FQNNGV. For the CDR3, the DNA is TGTGCCAGCAGCTTAGTGCCGAGTCCACGGGAGACCCAGTACTTC. This sequence encodes CASSLVPSPRETQYF.

This clone was observed a few times. This chain joins TRBV10-3 and TRBJ1-5; D gene ambiguous. The germline V gene has CDR1 ENHRY and CDR2 SYGVKD. This CDR3 contains 13 residues. Trimming stripped 10 bases from V and 1 base from J, with 11 bases between. CDR3 DNA: TGTGCCAGCGCGGGAGGAAGCAATCAGCCCCAGCATTTT. Amino acid sequence: CASAGGSNQPQHF.

The rearrangement joins TRBV5-4 to TRBJ2-6; D not certain. Looked up from germline, CDR1 is SGHNT and CDR2 is YYREEE (reference sequence). This CDR3 is built from 14 residues. Trimming left V 2 bases short and J 0 bases short, with 3 bases between. The CDR3, as DNA: TGTGCCAGCAGCTTCGGCTCTGGGGCCAACGTCCTGACTTTC. Residues: CASSFGSGANVLTF.

The chain has TRBV4-2 and TRBJ2-1; 7 bases agree with TRBD2. The germline gives CDR1 LGHNA, CDR2 YNFKEQ. Unmatched junction bases numbered 10, after V lost 2 bases and J lost 6 bases. This CDR3 is 16 amino acids long. Here the CDR3 reads CASSQWEREVGNEQFF. The DNA for the CDR3 is TGTGCCAGCAGCCAATGGGAACGGGAGGTGGGCAATGAGCAGTTCTTC.

This clone was found once. This specimen includes other DNA sequences encoding the same CDR3. This chain connects TRBV20-1 to TRBJ2-7, with D unclear. This CDR3 has 11 residues. CDR1 is DFQATT and CDR2 is SNEGSKA in the germline V gene (reference sequence). Trimming took off 2 bases at V and 0 bases at J, with 2 bases between the two ends. CDR3 region: CSARLSYEQYF. Here the CDR3 DNA reads TGCAGTGCTAGACTCTCCTACGAGCAGTACTTC.

This chain uses TRBV7-2 with TRBJ2-7; 7 bases map to TRBD1. Germline assignment: CDR1 SGHTA and CDR2 FQGNSA. V trimming: 5 bases; J trimming: 3 bases; junction bases outside the gene matches: 10. The CDR3 runs 15 residues. The DNA of the CDR3 is TGTGCCAGCAGCCACGACAGGGCTGGTATCTACGAGCAGTACTTC. It specifies CASSHDRAGIYEQYF.

The rearrangement joins TRBV6-4 to TRBJ2-7; 7 bases are shared with TRBD1. Germline V gene sequence: CDR1 MRHNA, CDR2 SNTAGT. V lost 2 bases to trimming and J lost 0 bases; unmatched junction nucleotides: 4. The CDR3 covers 15 residues. The CDR3 region has the DNA TGTGCCAGCAGTGACAAGACAGGGACCTCCTACGAGCAGTACTTC. Protein: CASSDKTGTSYEQYF.